Listed below are T cell receptor beta chains from one sample, sequenced in a study of immune cell composition in non-small cell lung cancer. Some clones are missing from TCRdb's copy, which holds only in-frame ones; the method was immunoSEQ multiplex PCR. The sample lists 1,100 or so clones, approximately 64% occurring once. The specimen sequenced was non-adjacent lung tissue. Receptors were obtained from a human donor with non-small cell lung cancer. Both conserved end residues are part of each CDR3. A D gene is named only where the DNA matches it firmly. Clone sizes are given selectively: once, few, many, or a class where the clone is expanded.

j_call,clone_size,d_call,v_call,cdr3_nt,cdr3_aa
TRBJ2-1,NA,TRBD1,TRBV29-1,TGCAGCGTTGAAAGACAGGGGGCCGCCTACAATGAGCAGTTCTTC,CSVERQGAAYNEQFF
TRBJ2-2,NA,TRBD2,TRBV4-3,TGCGCCAGCAGCCAAGATGCCCCTAGCGGGGACTCCACCGGGGAGCTGTTTTTT,CASSQDAPSGDSTGELFF
TRBJ2-7,NA,NA,TRBV18,TGTGCCAGCTCACCCGGGAGCCAACGCTACGAGCAGTACTTC,CASSPGSQRYEQYF
TRBJ1-3,NA,NA,TRBV9,TGTGCCAGCAGCGTAGCCACCGAGGTTGGAAACACCATATATTTT,CASSVATEVGNTIYF
TRBJ2-5,NA,TRBD2,TRBV5-1,TGCGCCAGCAGCAGATCTAGCGGGGGCCTACAAGAGACCCAGTACTTC,CASSRSSGGLQETQYF
TRBJ2-7,NA,NA,TRBV11-2,TGTGCCAGCACCTTCCTGGGCGGGGTACGAGCCTACGAGCAGTACTTC,CASTFLGGVRAYEQYF
TRBJ1-4,NA,NA,TRBV18,TGTGCCAGCTCACCTTTAGCAGCCCCTAATGAAAAACTGTTTTTT,CASSPLAAPNEKLFF
TRBJ2-1,NA,TRBD2,TRBV7-9,TGTGCCAGCAGTTACGGTGGGCGGGGGGGGTTTTTTGAGCAGTTCTTC,CASSYGGRGGFFEQFF
TRBJ2-2,NA,TRBD1,TRBV11-3,TGTGCCAGCAGCTTAGTGCAGGGGGCCTTGGGCGCCGGGGAGCTGTTTTTT,CASSLVQGALGAGELFF
TRBJ2-5,NA,TRBD1,TRBV7-6,TGTGCCAGCAGCCCCCAACAGGGGACGGAGACCCAGTACTTC,CASSPQQGTETQYF
TRBJ2-7,NA,TRBD2,TRBV19,TGTGCCAGTAGTACCTCCGGGACTACCTCCGGCGAGCAGTACTTC,CASSTSGTTSGEQYF
TRBJ2-2,few,TRBD1,TRBV4-1,TGCGCCAGCACCCCCCAGGGGGTGCGGAACACCGGGGAGCTGTTTTTT,CASTPQGVRNTGELFF
TRBJ1-4,NA,NA,TRBV11-2,TGTGCCAGCAGCTTACCAGGGGAAAAACTGTTTTTT,CASSLPGEKLFF
TRBJ1-2,few,TRBD1,TRBV30,TGTGCCTGGAGTGGTATCGGACAGGGGGATTTTCGCGCCAACACCTTC,CAWSGIGQGDFRANTF
TRBJ2-3,NA,NA,TRBV6-5,TGTGCCAGCACTCGCGGAGCTAGCACAGATACGCAGTATTTT,CASTRGASTDTQYF
TRBJ2-3,NA,NA,TRBV6-4,TGTGCCAGCAGTGACGGTAGACAGACCACAGATACGCAGTATTTT,CASSDGRQTTDTQYF
TRBJ1-2,NA,TRBD1,TRBV5-8,TGTGCCAGCAGCTTGAGGGGACAGATACTCTATGGCTACACCTTC,CASSLRGQILYGYTF
TRBJ1-2,NA,TRBD1,TRBV4-3,TGCGCCAGCAGCCGGACAGGGGTTAACTATGGCTACACCTTC,CASSRTGVNYGYTF
TRBJ2-1,NA,TRBD2,TRBV6-6,TGTGCCAGCAAAAGCGGGGGATCATACAATGAGCAGTTCTTC,CASKSGGSYNEQFF
TRBJ1-3,once,NA,TRBV30,TGTGCCTGGAGTCTCCGGGAGGCAGGAAACACCATATATTTT,CAWSLREAGNTIYF
TRBJ2-1,NA,NA,TRBV9,TGTGCCAGCAGCGCCGGGACACTCTCCTACAATGAGCAGTTCTTC,CASSAGTLSYNEQFF
TRBJ2-1,NA,NA,TRBV7-3,TGTGCCAGCAGCTTACAGTCGACAGACCGCGTCAATGAGCAGTTCTTC,CASSLQSTDRVNEQFF
TRBJ1-2,NA,NA,TRBV28,TGTGCCAGCAGTCCAGACCGATACGGGATCATCCACACCTTC,CASSPDRYGIIHTF
TRBJ2-7,NA,TRBD1,TRBV7-2,TGTGCCAGCAGCCGCCGGGACAGTGATGCCTACGAGCAGTACTTC,CASSRRDSDAYEQYF
TRBJ1-1,NA,NA,TRBV4-1,TGCGCCAGCAGCCAAGATGGCAGACCGGGGACTGAAGCTTTCTTT,CASSQDGRPGTEAFF
TRBJ2-1,NA,TRBD2,TRBV11-3,TGTGCCAGCAGACCGAATTACGGGGCGGGGGGGGCAACTACCTACAATGAGCAGTTCTTC,CASRPNYGAGGATTYNEQFF
TRBJ2-1,NA,TRBD1,TRBV7-9,TGTGCCAGCAGCTTGACAGGGTGGCATGAGCAGTTCTTC,CASSLTGWHEQFF
TRBJ1-1,few,NA,TRBV7-6,TGTGCCAGCAGCCTCGACACAAACACTGAAGCTTTCTTT,CASSLDTNTEAFF
TRBJ2-6,NA,NA,TRBV5-6,TGTGCCAGCAGCTTCTCCGCGGGGGCCAACGTCCTGACTTTC,CASSFSAGANVLTF
TRBJ2-5,NA,TRBD2,TRBV11-2,TGTGCCAGCAGCGCTGGCGAGCGGGGGGGCTGGGAGACCCAGTACTTC,CASSAGERGGWETQYF
TRBJ1-6,NA,TRBD1,TRBV2,TGTGCCAGCAGTGAGGGGGACAGAATTTCACCCCTCCACTTT,CASSEGDRISPLHF
TRBJ2-7,NA,TRBD2,TRBV10-3,TGTGCCATCAGTGAGACAGCGGGGGGGTACGAGCAGTACTTC,CAISETAGGYEQYF
TRBJ2-2,NA,TRBD2,TRBV7-3,TGTGCCAGCAGCTCCCAAGCCAGACTAGCGGGGGGCCTGGGCACCGGGGAGCTGTTTTTT,CASSSQARLAGGLGTGELFF
TRBJ2-2,once,TRBD2,TRBV7-3,TGTGCCAGCAGCTTCGGCGGGGGGGCCCCCGGGGAGCTGTTTTTT,CASSFGGGAPGELFF
TRBJ1-2,NA,NA,TRBV7-9,TGTGCCAGCAGCCAACTTTCTGGGCAGTCCAGGCTTTATGGCTACACCTTC,CASSQLSGQSRLYGYTF
TRBJ2-3,NA,NA,TRBV4-1,TGCGCCAGCAGCCAAGATCGCGAACGGAGAAATACGCAGTATTTT,CASSQDRERRNTQYF
TRBJ2-1,few,TRBD2,TRBV5-5,TGTGCCAGCAGCTTACTCTTGGGTGGGGGAGGGGAGTTCTTC,CASSLLLGGGGEFF
TRBJ1-5,NA,TRBD1,TRBV19,TGTGCCAGTAGCCCGGACAGGGTTGACAATCAGCCCCAGCATTTT,CASSPDRVDNQPQHF
TRBJ2-5,NA,TRBD2,TRBV7-8,TGTGCCAGCAGCCCGGGGGGGAGTCGAGAGACCCAGTACTTC,CASSPGGSRETQYF
TRBJ1-5,NA,NA,TRBV28,TGTGCCAGCAGTTTACTCAGTCATGGCAATCAGCCCCAGCATTTT,CASSLLSHGNQPQHF
TRBJ1-5,NA,TRBD1,TRBV7-2,TGTGCCAGCAGCCCGCGGCCCGGACAGGGAGGGGGTCAGCCCCAGCATTTT,CASSPRPGQGGGQPQHF